This entry describes one T cell receptor (beta chain). No antigen is known for it. The sequenced template was cDNA made from the entire isolated RNA. Using immunoSEQ multiplex PCR, the repertoire was profiled, and TCRdb retains in-frame clones only, with some absent. The profile covers some 330,000 clones, with 9.5% to 12% appearing a single time and more than 0.015% taken by the ten largest. The data were taken from a study of beta chain features in type 1 diabetes. Findings of the study overall: It was possible that PCR favored shorter templates, equally so in patients and controls. Patients showed naive, central memory and Treg TCRB repertoires that appeared more similar than those of healthy donors. TCRB CDR3 length was moderately but significantly reduced in all four CD4+ subsets of Type 1 diabetes patients.

CDR3 size: 17 residues. Trimming removed 0 bases from V and 10 bases from J; junction bases left unmatched: 14. The V gene's germline CDR1 is LGHNA and CDR2 YSLEER. This TCR was recovered from a woman under 40 in good health. The chain is built from TRBV4-3 and TRBJ2-2, with 7 bases matching TRBD2. Input material: naive CD4+ T cells from blood. The CDR3 DNA reads as TGCGCCAGCAGCCAAGATTCCGGGGGAGGGATCTTAAAGGAGCTGTTTTTT. Encoded protein: CASSQDSGGGILKELFF.